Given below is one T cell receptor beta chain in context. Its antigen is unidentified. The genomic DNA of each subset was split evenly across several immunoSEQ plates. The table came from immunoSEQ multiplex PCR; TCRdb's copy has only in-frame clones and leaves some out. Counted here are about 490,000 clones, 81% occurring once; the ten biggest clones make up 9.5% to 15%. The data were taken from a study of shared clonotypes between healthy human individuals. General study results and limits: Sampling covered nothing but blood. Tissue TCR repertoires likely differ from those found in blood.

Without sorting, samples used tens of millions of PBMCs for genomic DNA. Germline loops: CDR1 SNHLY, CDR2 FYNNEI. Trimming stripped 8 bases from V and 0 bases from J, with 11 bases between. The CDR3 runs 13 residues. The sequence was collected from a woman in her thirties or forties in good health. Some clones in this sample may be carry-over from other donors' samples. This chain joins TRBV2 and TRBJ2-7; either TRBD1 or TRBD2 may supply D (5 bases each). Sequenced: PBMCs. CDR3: CASVAGTSYEQYF. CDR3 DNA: TGTGCCAGCGTGGCCGGGACCTCCTACGAGCAGTACTTC.